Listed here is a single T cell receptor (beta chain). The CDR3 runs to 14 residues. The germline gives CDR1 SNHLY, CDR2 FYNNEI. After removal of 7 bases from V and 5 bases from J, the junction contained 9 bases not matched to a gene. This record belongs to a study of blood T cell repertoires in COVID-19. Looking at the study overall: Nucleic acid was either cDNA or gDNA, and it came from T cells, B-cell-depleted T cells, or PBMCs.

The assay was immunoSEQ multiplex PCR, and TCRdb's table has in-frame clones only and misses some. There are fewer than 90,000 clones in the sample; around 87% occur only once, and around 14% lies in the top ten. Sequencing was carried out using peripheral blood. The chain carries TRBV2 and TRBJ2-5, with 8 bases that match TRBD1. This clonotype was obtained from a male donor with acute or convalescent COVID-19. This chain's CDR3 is CASMGRQGPETQYF. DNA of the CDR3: TGTGCCAGCATGGGGAGACAGGGGCCGGAGACCCAGTACTTC.